One sample yielded the 11 T cell receptor beta chains listed below, sequenced in a study of control samples from healthy donors and cancer patients. Profiling relied on immunoSEQ multiplex PCR, and the TCRdb table lists in-frame clones only, not all of them. The sample lists around 110,000 clones; approximately 90% were seen once. The sample consisted of PBMCs. The source of these receptors is a woman aged 50 to 60 with colorectal cancer.

The chain links TRBV19 to TRBJ2-6, with a possible D match to TRBD1 (5 bases). Germline lookup yields CDR1 LNHDA and CDR2 SQIVND (reference sequence). The CDR3 is 18 amino acids. Trimming removed 3 bases from V and 2 bases from J, with 17 bases in between. CDR3 amino acids: CASSMAGRGGPGANVLTF. The CDR3 bases are TGTGCCAGTAGTATGGCAGGGCGCGGTGGTCCTGGGGCCAACGTCCTGACTTTC.

The rearrangement links TRBV28 to TRBJ2-2; a weak D match, TRBD1 (7 bases). CDR3 size: 18 residues. Trimming stripped 1 base from V and 2 bases from J, with 17 bases between. Germline assignment: CDR1 MDHEN and CDR2 SYDVKM. The DNA of the CDR3 is TGTGCCAGCAGTTTATATTGGGCGGGACAGCAAAACACCGGGGAGCTGTTTTTT. Translating it yields CASSLYWAGQQNTGELFF.

This clone was counted between two and nine times. The chain links TRBV27 to TRBJ2-5; D uncertain. The CDR3 runs 14 residues. Germline CDR1 reads MNHEY; CDR2 reads SMNVEV (reference sequence). V lost 4 bases, J lost 0 bases, and 9 bases lay in between. CDR3 protein: CASSSLPYQETQYF. DNA of the CDR3: TGTGCCAGCAGTTCCCTCCCGTACCAAGAGACCCAGTACTTC.

The rearrangement links TRBV28 to TRBJ1-5; D unclear. CDR1 is MDHEN, CDR2 SYDVKM, per germline. The CDR3 is 13 amino acids. Trimming removed 6 bases from V and 3 bases from J, with 9 bases in between. In DNA, the CDR3 is TGTGCCAGCAGGTCAGCCTTCAATCAGCCCCAGCATTTT. This translates into CASRSAFNQPQHF.

In its sample, this clone was seen once. The chain recombines TRBV6-6 with TRBJ2-3, with D uncertain. The CDR3 runs 14 residues. Trimming stripped 4 bases from V and 2 bases from J, with 10 bases between. From germline, CDR1 is MNHNY and CDR2 SVGAGI (reference sequence). CDR3 DNA: TGTGCCAGCAGTTTTTGGCAGTTCACAGATACGCAGTATTTT. This codes for CASSFWQFTDTQYF.

The rearrangement links TRBV5-1 to TRBJ1-2; 8 positions match TRBD1. The CDR3 has 14 amino acids. Germline CDR1 reads SGHRS; CDR2 reads YFSETQ. Unmatched junction bases numbered 4, after V lost 0 bases and J lost 6 bases. CDR3 region: CASSLGTGPDGYTF. The CDR3 DNA sequence: TGCGCCAGCAGCTTGGGGACAGGGCCAGATGGCTACACCTTC.

The V call is TRBV27, the J call TRBJ2-3, with unresolved D. The V end was cut by 4 bases, the J end by 2 bases, with 10 bases between. Germline CDR1 and CDR2: MNHEY and SMNVEV (reference sequence). CDR3 length: 14 residues. As DNA, the CDR3 is TGTGCCAGCAGTTCTTTATTGGCCACAGATACGCAGTATTTT. It is translated as CASSSLLATDTQYF.

The rearrangement links TRBV7-3 to TRBJ2-7; 7 nucleotides agree with TRBD2. The V segment lost 5 bases and the J segment 2 bases; nucleotides outside the gene matches: 6. This CDR3 spans 14 amino acids. The germline V gene encodes CDR1 SGHTA and CDR2 FQGTGA. CDR3 loop: CASSQTGGTYEQYF. CDR3 coding DNA: TGTGCCAGCAGCCAAACGGGGGGTACCTACGAGCAGTACTTC.

The rearrangement uses TRBV6-5 and TRBJ1-1; D is undetermined. Looked up from germline, CDR1 is MNHEY and CDR2 is SVGAGI. The CDR3 covers 14 residues. V was shortened by 2 bases and J by 1 base, with 8 bases between the two germline ends. In DNA, the CDR3 is TGTGCCAGCAGTTACGCTGAGACGAACACTGAAGCTTTCTTT. Translation gives CASSYAETNTEAFF.

The CDR3 nucleotides are TGCGCCAGCAGCTTGCTTTCCGGGGGGATCGGCACTGAAGCTTTCTTT. Translating it yields CASSLLSGGIGTEAFF. The chain has TRBV5-1 and TRBJ1-1, with D possibly TRBD1 on 5 matching bases. The germline V gene encodes CDR1 SGHRS and CDR2 YFSETQ. This CDR3 is 16 amino acids long. V was cut by 1 base and J by 4 bases, with 17 bases left in between.

In DNA form, the CDR3 reads TGTGCCAGCAGTTACAGACAGGGAGGGGAAAAACTGTTTTTT. It translates to CASSYRQGGEKLFF. The J gene is TRBJ1-4, the V gene TRBV6-5; 7 positions agree with TRBD1. Looked up from germline, CDR1 is MNHEY and CDR2 is SVGAGI. V was pared by 2 bases and J by 8 bases, with 5 bases of the junction left unmatched. The CDR3 runs to 14 residues.